This T cell receptor (beta chain) was identified during a study of a mutant IDH1 vaccine in newly diagnosed glioma. Study background: The first vaccination came 4-6 weeks after radiotherapy alone, or with temozolomide cycles. Patients got radiotherapy, temozolomide, or both beforehand, and most got both.

The germline V gene has CDR1 SEHNR and CDR2 FQNEAQ (reference sequence). The V gene lost 1 base and the J gene lost 2 bases, with 3 bases spanning the gap. CDR3 size: 12 residues. Indicated time point: week 47, end of study. The study gave 300 ug of mutant IDH1 20-mer peptide per vaccine dose, with topical imiquimod. The study gave patients eight vaccinations in weeks 1, 3, 5, 7, 11, 15, 19, 23. Astrocytomas that were new, WHO grade 3 or 4, IDH1-mutant and ATRX-lost were present in the donors. Assay used: immunoSEQ multiplex PCR; TCRdb lists only in-frame clones, some missing. The table lists 40,000 to 45,000 clones, less than 85% of them singletons, with around 20% in the top ten. Comments on this clone: Its antigen is unknown.

Sequenced here: PBMCs, sampled from a glioma patient whose treatment included an IDH1 peptide vaccine. This TCR was recovered from a man aged 18 to 29 with glioma. Some clones in this sample may be carry-over from other donors' samples. J is TRBJ2-7 and V is TRBV7-9; D uncertain. Written as DNA, the CDR3 is TGTGCCAGCAGCTTAGTAGCCTACGAGCAGTACTTC. It encodes CASSLVAYEQYF.